This T cell receptor (beta chain) was sequenced in a study of T cells after posttransplantation cyclophosphamide. Assay used: immunoSEQ multiplex PCR; TCRdb lists only in-frame clones, some missing. The sample consists of just over 65,000 clones, just over 90% of them appearing once. This clonotype originated in a woman younger than 45 in good health and a related stem cell transplant donor. The specimen sequenced was PBMCs.

CDR3 bases: TGTGCCAGCAAACCAAGGGGCCAGGGGGCAGATGAAGCTTTCTTT. Translation: CASKPRGQGADEAFF. The chain is built from TRBV2 and TRBJ1-1; 8 bases are shared with TRBD1. The CDR3 is 15 amino acids. Unmatched junction bases numbered 14, after V lost 7 bases and J lost 7 bases. Germline values: CDR1 SNHLY, CDR2 FYNNEI. Drawing the rest from reference TRBV2 and TRBJ1-1, the complete variable domain is EPEVTQTPSHQVTQMGQEVILRCVPISNHLYFYWYRQILGQKVEFLVSFYNNEISEKSEIFDDQFSVERPDGSNFTLKIRSTKLEDSAMYFCASKPRGQGADEAFFGQGTRLTVV.